The rows below give T cell receptor beta chains drawn from one sample of a study of shared clonotypes between healthy human individuals. Libraries were prepared by immunoSEQ multiplex PCR; TCRdb keeps only in-frame clonotypes and omits some of them. This table has about 710,000 clones, 73% appearing once. The sample taken for sequencing was memory CD4+ T cells sorted from blood. The receptor set was obtained from a woman aged 25-40 years in good health. CDR3s include the opening cysteine and the closing phenylalanine or tryptophan. A D gene is named only where the DNA matches it firmly. The size entry is marked missing in some rows and otherwise reads once, few, many or a size class.

d_call j_call clone_size v_call cdr3_aa cdr3_nt
- TRBJ2-7 few TRBV5-1 CASSSYGNENEQYF TGCGCCAGCAGCTCCTACGGTAATGAGAACGAGCAGTACTTC
TRBD1 TRBJ1-5 - TRBV23-1 CASSAGTASNQPQHF TGCGCCAGCAGCGCCGGGACAGCTAGCAATCAGCCCCAGCATTTT
- TRBJ2-7 - TRBV6-7 CASRKTLSEQYF TGTGCCAGCAGAAAGACTCTATCCGAGCAGTACTTC
- TRBJ2-1 few TRBV19 CATKSTRWAYNEQFF TGTGCCACCAAATCTACTAGGTGGGCCTACAATGAGCAGTTCTTC
- TRBJ2-7 - TRBV27 CASSNGLNYEQYF TGTGCCAGCAGTAACGGACTGAACTACGAGCAGTACTTC
- TRBJ1-2 - TRBV5-1 CASSSSRGEGYGYTF TGCGCCAGCAGCTCTAGCCGGGGAGAGGGCTATGGCTACACCTTC
- TRBJ1-2 - TRBV19 CASSAGRISLAGYTF TGTGCCAGTAGTGCCGGGAGGATTTCTTTGGCCGGCTACACCTTC
TRBD1 TRBJ2-7 - TRBV28 CASKRSGTGGEQYF TGTGCCAGCAAACGATCCGGGACAGGGGGCGAGCAGTACTTC
TRBD1 TRBJ1-2 many TRBV5-6 CASSFAGQDYGYTF TGTGCCAGCAGCTTCGCGGGACAGGACTATGGCTACACCTTC
- TRBJ1-2 once TRBV2 CASSSTMTAANYGYTF TGTGCCAGCAGCTCTACTATGACGGCTGCTAACTATGGCTACACCTTC
- TRBJ2-1 - TRBV5-1 CASSLDQPSYNEQFF TGCGCCAGCAGCTTGGACCAGCCCAGCTACAATGAGCAGTTCTTC
- TRBJ2-7 once TRBV29-1 CSVCSGEWYEQYF TGCAGCGTTTGTTCCGGGGAATGGTACGAGCAGTACTTC
- TRBJ1-1 - TRBV18 CASSPPLRNTEAFF TGTGCCAGCTCACCGCCCCTTCGGAACACTGAAGCTTTCTTT
- TRBJ2-7 few TRBV5-8 CASSLAVGLSYEQYF TGTGCCAGCAGCTTGGCGGTCGGGCTCTCCTACGAGCAGTACTTC
TRBD1 TRBJ1-2 - TRBV6-1 CASSPETGNYGYTF TGTGCCAGCAGTCCAGAGACAGGGAACTATGGCTACACCTTC
TRBD2 TRBJ2-5 - TRBV11-3 CASSLGLAGEETQYF TGTGCCAGCAGCTTAGGGCTAGCGGGTGAAGAGACCCAGTACTTC
- TRBJ2-7 - TRBV5-6 CASSANYEQYF TGTGCCAGCAGCGCCAACTACGAGCAGTACTTC
- TRBJ2-7 - TRBV6-1 CASSDWEVAEQYF TGTGCCAGCAGTGATTGGGAAGTTGCCGAGCAGTACTTC
- TRBJ1-4 - TRBV5-1 CASSLGLGGTEKLFF TGCGCCAGCAGCTTGGGTCTCGGGGGAACCGAAAAACTGTTTTTT
- TRBJ2-7 few TRBV5-1 CASSLVAEPYEQYF TGCGCCAGCAGCTTGGTGGCGGAACCCTACGAGCAGTACTTC
- TRBJ1-5 - TRBV6-1 CASSGDSGNSHRAQHF TGTGCCAGCAGTGGTGACAGCGGGAACTCGCACAGGGCCCAGCATTTT
TRBD2 TRBJ2-5 few TRBV19 CASSISGRAETQYF TGTGCCAGTAGTATAAGCGGGAGGGCCGAGACCCAGTACTTC
- TRBJ2-7 - TRBV29-1 CSVQTSSYEQYF TGCAGCGTACAAACAAGCTCCTACGAGCAGTACTTC
TRBD2 TRBJ2-5 once TRBV5-4 CASSLVLAGQETQYF TGTGCCAGCAGCTTGGTACTAGCGGGCCAAGAGACCCAGTACTTC
TRBD1 TRBJ1-1 - TRBV5-1 CASSLLTGAGNTEAFF TGCGCCAGCAGCTTACTTACAGGGGCCGGGAACACTGAAGCTTTCTTT
- TRBJ1-6 - TRBV2 CASSEEGSSPLHF TGTGCCAGCAGTGAGGAGGGAAGCTCACCCCTCCACTTT
- TRBJ1-5 - TRBV28 CASSFWTDNQPQHF TGTGCCAGCAGTTTTTGGACAGACAATCAGCCCCAGCATTTT
- TRBJ1-5 - TRBV6-1 CASSDALSPQHF TGTGCCAGCAGTGACGCCCTCTCGCCCCAGCATTTT
- TRBJ1-2 - TRBV28 CASSTPSLQGSGYTF TGTGCCAGCAGTACCCCCTCCTTACAGGGTTCCGGCTACACCTTC
TRBD2 TRBJ2-3 - TRBV11-2 CASSLGAGGATDTQYF TGTGCCAGCAGCTTAGGGGCGGGAGGGGCAACAGATACGCAGTATTTT
- TRBJ1-5 - TRBV10-2 CASSEGAGQPQHF TGCGCCAGCAGTGAGGGGGCAGGACAGCCCCAGCATTTT
- TRBJ1-1 - TRBV7-2 CASSLVQDTEAFF TGTGCCAGCAGCTTAGTTCAGGACACTGAAGCTTTCTTT
- TRBJ1-1 few TRBV4-1 CASRKGRNTEAFF TGCGCCAGCAGGAAAGGGCGGAACACTGAAGCTTTCTTT
- TRBJ1-2 - TRBV6-5 CASSYLLGREGYTF TGTGCCAGCAGTTACCTTTTAGGGCGGGAAGGCTACACCTTC
- TRBJ1-2 few TRBV28 CASSPPGGYGYTF TGTGCCAGCAGCCCCCCGGGTGGCTATGGCTACACCTTC
- TRBJ1-4 - TRBV28 CASSLPSGGVNEKLFF TGTGCCAGCAGTTTGCCCTCGGGAGGGGTAAATGAAAAACTGTTTTTT
- TRBJ2-6 few TRBV27 CASSFWGPGANVLTF TGTGCCAGCAGTTTTTGGGGGCCTGGGGCCAACGTCCTGACTTTC
- TRBJ1-1 - TRBV28 CASSLRTLLGGKAEAFF TGTGCCAGCAGTTTGCGAACATTATTGGGGGGCAAGGCTGAAGCTTTCTTT
- TRBJ1-4 - TRBV7-9 CASGRERINEKLFF TGTGCCAGCGGTAGAGAGCGGATTAATGAAAAACTGTTTTTT
- TRBJ1-5 - TRBV28 CASKRGVGNQPQHF TGTGCCAGCAAGAGGGGGGTCGGGAATCAGCCCCAGCATTTT
TRBD2 TRBJ2-7 - TRBV5-1 CASSLAGRAGYEQYF TGCGCCAGCAGCTTGGCGGGGAGGGCCGGTTACGAGCAGTACTTC
TRBD1 TRBJ1-4 - TRBV2 CASSTGTGAEKLFF TGTGCCAGCAGTACCGGGACAGGGGCGGAAAAACTGTTTTTT
- TRBJ2-5 - TRBV18 CASSPPGPPATQYF TGTGCCAGCTCACCACCGGGACCGCCAGCGACCCAGTACTTC
- TRBJ1-5 - TRBV28 CASALTVVNQPQHF TGTGCCAGCGCATTGACAGTCGTCAATCAGCCCCAGCATTTT
TRBD2 TRBJ2-3 - TRBV10-3 CAIRPSGSTDTQYF TGTGCCATCAGACCTAGCGGGAGCACAGATACGCAGTATTTT
- TRBJ2-5 - TRBV5-1 CASSRVGGAQETQYF TGCGCCAGCAGCCGGGTGGGCGGGGCCCAGGAGACCCAGTACTTC
- TRBJ1-2 - TRBV5-1 CASSSGDGNYGYTF TGCGCCAGCAGCAGCGGCGACGGGAACTATGGCTACACCTTC
TRBD2 TRBJ2-1 - TRBV5-1 CASSTSGMTYNEQFF TGCGCCAGCAGCACTAGCGGGATGACTTACAATGAGCAGTTCTTC
- TRBJ1-1 - TRBV5-4 CASSEGSESEAFF TGTGCCAGCAGCGAAGGGTCAGAGTCTGAAGCTTTCTTT
- TRBJ2-7 - TRBV20-1 CSARGGSEQYF TGCAGTGCTAGAGGAGGGTCCGAGCAGTACTTC
- TRBJ2-7 - TRBV12-2 CASRSPGLADDYEQYF TGTGCAAGTCGCTCCCCGGGACTAGCGGACGACTACGAGCAGTACTTC
- TRBJ2-4 - TRBV27 CASRLTTGGGNIQYF TGTGCCAGCAGGCTGACAACAGGGGGGGGAAACATTCAGTACTTC
TRBD2 TRBJ2-1 - TRBV5-1 CASRSGLGNEQFF TGCGCCAGCAGGTCGGGACTAGGAAATGAGCAGTTCTTC
- TRBJ1-4 - TRBV5-8 CASSLVTTTNEKLFF TGTGCCAGCAGCTTGGTGACCACAACTAATGAAAAACTGTTTTTT
TRBD1 TRBJ2-6 few TRBV5-1 CASSLGDRPDFPSGANVLTF TGCGCCAGCAGCTTGGGGGACAGGCCCGACTTTCCTTCTGGGGCCAACGTCCTGACTTTC
- TRBJ2-3 - TRBV7-9 CASSPLSDTQYF TGTGCCAGCAGCCCACTTTCAGATACGCAGTATTTT
- TRBJ1-1 - TRBV18 CASSPRPQNTEAFF TGTGCCAGCTCACCAAGGCCCCAGAACACTGAAGCTTTCTTT
- TRBJ2-3 many TRBV2 CASPPGTDTQYF TGTGCCAGCCCGCCCGGCACAGATACGCAGTATTTT